These 27 T cell receptor beta chains originate from one sample sequenced in a study of blood T cell repertoires in COVID-19. Assay: immunoSEQ multiplex PCR; the TCRdb copy retains only in-frame clones and omits some. The sample holds roughly 200,000 clones, roughly 85% seen once. The sequenced sample consisted of PBMCs or T cells enriched from blood (not recorded which). The receptor source for this set is a middle-aged woman with acute COVID-19.

The genes are TRBV7-8 and TRBJ2-5; D is possibly TRBD1 (5 bases). This CDR3 has 14 amino acids. Per the germline V gene, CDR1 is SGHVS and CDR2 is FQNEAQ. The V gene lost 0 bases and the J gene lost 4 bases, with 9 bases spanning the gap. The CDR3 loop is CASSLASGRETQYF. As DNA, the CDR3 is TGTGCCAGCAGCTTAGCATCAGGGCGAGAGACCCAGTACTTC.

This clone was counted once. The DNA of the CDR3 is TGTGCCAGCAGCTTGCTAGCGGGGGGCCAAGAGACCCAGTACTTC. Encoded protein: CASSLLAGGQETQYF. The V and J genes are TRBV7-3 and TRBJ2-5; 11 bases match TRBD2. The CDR3 is 15 amino acids. Germline CDR1 SGHTA, CDR2 FQGTGA. J was trimmed by 1 base and V by 3 bases; bases with no gene match: 1. Looking up the rest from reference TRBV7-3 and TRBJ2-5 gives the full variable domain: GAGVSQTPSNKVTEKGKYVELRCDPISGHTALYWYRQSLGQGPEFLIYFQGTGAADDSGLPNDRFFAVRPEGSVSTLKIQRTERGDSAVYLCASSLLAGGQETQYFGPGTRLLVL.

This clone was recorded once. The rearrangement links TRBV27 to TRBJ1-2; 9 bases map to TRBD1. The J segment lost 4 bases and the V segment lost 6 bases, leaving 3 bases of the junction unmatched. The length of the CDR3 is 13 residues. Germline CDR1 is MNHEY and CDR2 is SMNVEV (reference sequence). The CDR3 nucleotides are TGTGCCAGCAGGCCGACAGGGGGCTATGGCTACACCTTC. The encoded protein is CASRPTGGYGYTF.

The gene calls are TRBV2 and TRBJ1-3; 7 bases are shared with TRBD1. This CDR3 comprises 17 residues. J was trimmed by 2 bases and V by 5 bases; bases with no gene match: 12. Germline V gene lookup returns CDR1 SNHLY and CDR2 FYNNEI. The CDR3 nucleotides read TGTGCCAGCAGTTACCTGACAGGGCCTCGGACTGGAAACACCATATATTTT. Amino acid sequence: CASSYLTGPRTGNTIYF.

This chain connects TRBV19 to TRBJ2-3; 9 bases agree with TRBD1. The CDR3 covers 16 residues. Germline lookup yields CDR1 LNHDA and CDR2 SQIVND (reference sequence). The junction had 6 bases not matched to a gene; V was cut back by 2 bases and J by 3 bases. The CDR3: CASSINTGQGTDTQYF. Here the CDR3 DNA reads TGTGCCAGTAGTATAAACACGGGACAGGGTACAGATACGCAGTATTTT.

This CDR3 reads CASIRSGDTEAFF. CDR3 bases: TGTGCCAGCATCCGAAGCGGGGACACTGAAGCTTTCTTT. The rearrangement joins TRBV27 to TRBJ1-1; D not certain. The CDR3 sequence is 13 residues long. V lost 7 bases and J 3 bases, leaving 12 bases between the germline ends. CDR1 and CDR2 from the germline V gene are MNHEY and SMNVEV (reference sequence).

The chain has TRBV5-1 and TRBJ2-6; possible D gene TRBD2, 5 bases. The V end was cut by 7 bases, the J end by 1 base, with 18 bases between. CDR3 length: 17 residues. Germline V CDR1 and CDR2: SGHRS, YFSETQ. The CDR3 DNA sequence: TGCGCCAGCCAAACCATCGGAGGTGGGTCTGGGGCCAACGTCCTGACTTTC. This codes for CASQTIGGGSGANVLTF.

This sequence joins TRBV9 and TRBJ1-2; D remains unclear. Trimming pared 0 bases from V and 3 bases from J, leaving 9 bases between. The CDR3 totals 14 residues. Germline CDR1 is SGDLS and CDR2 is YYNGEE. The CDR3 region has the DNA TGTGCCAGCAGCGTAGCAACTAGGGACTATGGCTACACCTTC. Translating gives CASSVATRDYGYTF.

This chain uses TRBV19 with TRBJ2-3; no clear D gene. The CDR3 runs 14 residues. Germline CDR1 reads LNHDA; CDR2 reads SQIVND (reference sequence). V lost 4 bases, J lost 2 bases, and 10 bases lay in between. CDR3 loop: CASSTPTNTDTQYF. The CDR3 DNA is TGTGCCAGTAGTACCCCTACTAACACAGATACGCAGTATTTT.

The chain joins TRBV18 to TRBJ2-3; no clear D. CDR1 and CDR2 from the germline V gene are KGHSH and LQKENI. The CDR3 has 11 residues. The V end lost 2 bases, the J end lost 6 bases, and 3 bases lay between the germline ends. The DNA of the CDR3 is TGTGCCAGCTCACCATCGGATACGCAGTATTTT. Residues: CASSPSDTQYF.

This chain uses TRBV12-5 with TRBJ1-5; possibly TRBD1 for D (6 bases). This CDR3 is built from 15 residues. V was cut by 7 bases and J by 4 bases, with 17 bases left in between. CDR1 and CDR2 from the germline V gene are LGHNT and FRNRAP. CDR3 nucleotide sequence: TGTGCTAGTGCCCCGGGACATCGATCGAATCAGCCCCAGCATTTT. It codes for CASAPGHRSNQPQHF.

The chain joins TRBV27 to TRBJ2-7, with 9 bases fitting TRBD1. J was trimmed by 1 base and V by 5 bases; bases with no gene match: 6. The length of the CDR3 is 15 residues. The germline V gene has CDR1 MNHEY and CDR2 SMNVEV (reference sequence). The chain's CDR3 is CASSETGGGSYEQYV. The CDR3 coding sequence is TGTGCCAGCAGTGAAACAGGGGGCGGATCCTACGAGCAGTACGTC.

V and J are TRBV5-6 and TRBJ2-5, with TRBD1 identical over 7 bases. The length of the CDR3 is 15 residues. J gave up 4 bases and V 2 bases, and 8 bases lay outside the gene matches. Germline V gene lookup returns CDR1 SGHDT and CDR2 YYEEEE. In nucleotides, the CDR3 is TGTGCCAGCAGCTTTGGTCAGGGGGTTCGAGAGACCCAGTACTTC. Protein sequence: CASSFGQGVRETQYF.

This clone was seen just once. This sequence joins TRBV5-4 and TRBJ2-5, with a tentative D call TRBD2 (6 bases). V dropped 4 bases and J dropped 2 bases, with 12 bases sitting between them. Germline V gives CDR1 SGHNT, CDR2 YYREEE (reference sequence). This CDR3 contains 14 residues. The CDR3 loop is CASSPGTSQETQYF. The CDR3, as DNA: TGTGCCAGCAGCCCCGGGACTTCACAAGAGACCCAGTACTTC.

The rearrangement uses TRBV14 and TRBJ2-1; 10 bases fit TRBD1. This CDR3 is built from 18 residues. Trimming at V came to 3 bases and at J to 4 bases, leaving 12 bases not matched to a gene. Germline values: CDR1 SGHDN, CDR2 FVKESK. The CDR3 coding sequence is TGTGCCAGCAGCCAGCGACAGGGGGCCAGTCATTTTTACAATGAGCAGTTCTTC. It translates to CASSQRQGASHFYNEQFF.

The chain carries TRBV25-1 and TRBJ1-3, with a tentative D call TRBD1 (5 bases). The CDR3 consists of 14 residues. The germline gives CDR1 MGHDK, CDR2 SYGVNS. V was pared by 4 bases and J by 0 bases, with 7 bases between. The CDR3 sequence: CASSVQGSGNTIYF. The CDR3 coding sequence is TGTGCCAGCAGTGTCCAGGGCTCTGGAAACACCATATATTTT.

The V and J genes are TRBV6-5 and TRBJ1-5; a possible D gene is TRBD1 (5 bases). Germline-derived CDR1 and CDR2 are MNHEY and SVGAGI. This CDR3 is built from 15 residues. Trimming pared 7 bases from V and 3 bases from J, leaving 16 bases between. As DNA, the CDR3 is TGTGCCAGCAAGGAGGGACGGAACTACAATCAGCCCCAGCATTTT. Amino acid sequence: CASKEGRNYNQPQHF.

The chain joins TRBV9 to TRBJ1-4, with D perhaps matching TRBD1 (5 bases). The length of the CDR3 is 14 residues. The germline V gene encodes CDR1 SGDLS and CDR2 YYNGEE. The V end was cut by 2 bases, the J end by 5 bases, with 10 bases between. CDR3 bases: TGTGCCAGCAGCGTCGGGGGGTCAAATGAAAAACTGTTTTTT. Protein sequence: CASSVGGSNEKLFF.

The chain has TRBV10-3 and TRBJ1-3; D is unresolved. Trimming left V 6 bases short and J 2 bases short, with 14 bases between. Germline CDR1 ENHRY, CDR2 SYGVKD. The CDR3 contains 15 residues. The CDR3 sequence: CAIRAPGLAGNTIYF. CDR3 DNA: TGTGCCATCAGGGCCCCGGGGTTGGCTGGAAACACCATATATTTT.

The chain links TRBV10-1 to TRBJ1-2, with 7 nucleotides matching TRBD1. V trimming: 5 bases; J trimming: 1 base; junction bases outside the gene matches: 4. There are 14 residues in the CDR3. Germline lookup yields CDR1 WNHNN and CDR2 SYGVQD (reference sequence). CDR3: CASSPGGNNYGYTF. In DNA form, the CDR3 reads TGCGCCAGCAGTCCAGGGGGGAATAACTATGGCTACACCTTC.

The gene calls are TRBV19 and TRBJ1-6; 8 bases are a match to TRBD1. J was trimmed by 13 bases and V by 3 bases; bases with no gene match: 8. This CDR3 spans 14 amino acids. Looked up from germline, CDR1 is LNHDA and CDR2 is SQIVND (reference sequence). The CDR3 nucleotides are TGTGCCAGTAGTATGACAGGGGTTATTTCTCCCCTCCACTTT. This codes for CASSMTGVISPLHF.

This clone was observed a handful of times. The chain joins TRBV5-1 to TRBJ2-2; possibly TRBD2 for D (6 bases). CDR1 and CDR2 from the germline V gene are SGHRS and YFSETQ. V was clipped by 0 bases and J by 0 bases, with 12 bases between them. The CDR3 covers 17 residues. The CDR3 reads CASSLVRGATNTGELFF. DNA for the CDR3: TGCGCCAGCAGCTTGGTGCGGGGAGCGACGAACACCGGGGAGCTGTTTTTT.

This sequence joins TRBV24-1 and TRBJ2-2, with 11 bases identical to TRBD1. Trimming took 3 bases from V and 5 from J; bases not matched to a gene: 4. Germline CDR1 and CDR2: KGHDR and SFDVKD. The CDR3 is 16 residues long. The CDR3 DNA reads as TGTGCCACCAGTGATCGGACAGGGGGCGTTACCGGGGAGCTGTTTTTT. This codes for CATSDRTGGVTGELFF.

V and J are TRBV6-5 and TRBJ1-4, with 9 bases that match TRBD1. The CDR3 extends over 15 amino acids. Trimming took 0 bases from V and 7 from J; bases not matched to a gene: 3. Germline CDR1 and CDR2: MNHEY and SVGAGI. This CDR3 is CASSYSPTGGEKLFF. The CDR3 nucleotides are TGTGCCAGCAGTTACTCTCCGACAGGGGGTGAAAAACTGTTTTTT.

This chain links TRBV7-9 with TRBJ2-5; D remains unclear. Germline CDR1 is SEHNR and CDR2 is FQNEAQ (reference sequence). The CDR3 covers 14 residues. Trimming stripped 2 bases from V and 3 bases from J, with 10 bases between. The CDR3 loop reads CASSLRQVEETQYF. DNA of the CDR3: TGTGCCAGCAGCTTACGGCAGGTTGAAGAGACCCAGTACTTC. Based on the CDR3 plus reference TRBV7-9 and TRBJ2-5, the full variable domain is DTGVSQNPRHKITKRGQNVTFRCDPISEHNRLYWYRQTLGQGPEFLTYFQNEAQLEKSRLLSDRFSAERPKGSFSTLEIQRTEQGDSAMYLCASSLRQVEETQYFGPGTRLLVL.

The chain joins TRBV19 to TRBJ1-2; D remains ambiguous. V was shortened by 3 bases and J by 1 base, with 9 bases between the two germline ends. Germline V gene data show CDR1 as LNHDA and CDR2 as SQIVND (reference sequence). The CDR3 is 14 residues long. DNA of the CDR3: TGTGCCAGTAGTATCGGTAACTTTAACTATGGCTACACCTTC. It specifies CASSIGNFNYGYTF.

The chain joins TRBV29-1 to TRBJ1-5; D gene uncertain. The CDR3 covers 13 residues. V lost 4 bases to trimming and J lost 0 bases, with 7 bases between them. Germline-derived CDR1 and CDR2 are SQVTM and ANQGSEA. CDR3 amino acids: CSVGVNSNQPQHF. In DNA form, the CDR3 reads TGCAGCGTTGGAGTGAATAGCAATCAGCCCCAGCATTTT.